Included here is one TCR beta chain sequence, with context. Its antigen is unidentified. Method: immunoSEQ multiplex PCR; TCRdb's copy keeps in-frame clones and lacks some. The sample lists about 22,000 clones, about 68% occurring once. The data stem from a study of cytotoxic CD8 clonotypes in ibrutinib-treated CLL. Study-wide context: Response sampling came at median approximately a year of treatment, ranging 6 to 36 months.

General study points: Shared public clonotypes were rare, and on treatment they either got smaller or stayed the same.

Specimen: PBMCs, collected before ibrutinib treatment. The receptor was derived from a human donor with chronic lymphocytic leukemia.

The CDR3 DNA reads TGTGCCAGCAGCTTACGGGGCGGGGCGAGGGACTATGGCTACACCTTC. Translated: CASSLRGGARDYGYTF. The V gene is TRBV7-8, the J gene TRBJ1-2; tentative D call: TRBD1 (5 bases). Trimming removed 2 bases from V and 3 bases from J, with 16 bases in between. Per germline, CDR1 SGHVS and CDR2 FQNEAQ. The CDR3 has 16 residues.